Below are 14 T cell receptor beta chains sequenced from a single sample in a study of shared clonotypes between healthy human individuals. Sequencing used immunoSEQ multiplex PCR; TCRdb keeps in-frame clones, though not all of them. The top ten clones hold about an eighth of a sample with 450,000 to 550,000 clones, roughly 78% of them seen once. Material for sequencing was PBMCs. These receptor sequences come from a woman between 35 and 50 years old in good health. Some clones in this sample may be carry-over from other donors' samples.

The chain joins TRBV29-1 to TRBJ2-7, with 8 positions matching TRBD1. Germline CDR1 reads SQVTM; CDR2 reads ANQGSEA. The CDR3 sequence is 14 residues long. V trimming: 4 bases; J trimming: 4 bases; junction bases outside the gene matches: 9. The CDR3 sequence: CSVVRAGGLYEQYF. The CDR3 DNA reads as TGCAGCGTTGTACGGGCAGGGGGCCTTTACGAGCAGTACTTC.

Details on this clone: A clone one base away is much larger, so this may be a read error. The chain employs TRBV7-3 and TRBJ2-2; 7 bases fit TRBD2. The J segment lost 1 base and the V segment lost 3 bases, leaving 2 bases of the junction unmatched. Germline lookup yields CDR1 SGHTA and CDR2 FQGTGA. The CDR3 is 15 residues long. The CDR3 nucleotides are TGTGCCAGCAGCTTCGCTAGCGGGAACACCGGGGAGCTGTTTTTT. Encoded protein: CASSFASGNTGELFF.

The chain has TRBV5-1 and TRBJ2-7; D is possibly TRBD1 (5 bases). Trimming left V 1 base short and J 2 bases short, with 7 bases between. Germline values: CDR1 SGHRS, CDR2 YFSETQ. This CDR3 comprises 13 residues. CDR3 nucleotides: TGCGCCAGCAGCTTGTCAGGGCCCTACGAGCAGTACTTC. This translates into CASSLSGPYEQYF.

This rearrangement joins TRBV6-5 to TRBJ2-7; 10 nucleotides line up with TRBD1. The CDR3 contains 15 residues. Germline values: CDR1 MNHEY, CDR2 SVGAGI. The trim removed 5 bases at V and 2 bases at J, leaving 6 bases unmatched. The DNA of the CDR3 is TGTGCCAGCAGTCCGACCGGGACAGGGGCCTACGAGCAGTACTTC. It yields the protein CASSPTGTGAYEQYF.

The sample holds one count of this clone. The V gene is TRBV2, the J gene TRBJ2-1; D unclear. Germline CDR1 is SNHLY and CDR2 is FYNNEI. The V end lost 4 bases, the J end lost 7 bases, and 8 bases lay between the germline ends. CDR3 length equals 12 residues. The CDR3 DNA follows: TGTGCCAGCAGTGCGGTGGGGAATGAGCAGTTCTTC. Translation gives CASSAVGNEQFF.

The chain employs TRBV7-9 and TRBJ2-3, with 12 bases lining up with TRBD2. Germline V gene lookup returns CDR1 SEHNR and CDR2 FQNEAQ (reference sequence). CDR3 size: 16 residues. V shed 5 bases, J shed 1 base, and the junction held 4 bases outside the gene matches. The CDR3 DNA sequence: TGTGCCAGCAGCCTACGGACTAGCGGGGGCACAGATACGCAGTATTTT. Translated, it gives CASSLRTSGGTDTQYF. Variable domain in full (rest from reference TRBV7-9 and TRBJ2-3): DTGVSQNPRHKITKRGQNVTFRCDPISEHNRLYWYRQTLGQGPEFLTYFQNEAQLEKSRLLSDRFSAERPKGSFSTLEIQRTEQGDSAMYLCASSLRTSGGTDTQYFGPGTRLTVL.

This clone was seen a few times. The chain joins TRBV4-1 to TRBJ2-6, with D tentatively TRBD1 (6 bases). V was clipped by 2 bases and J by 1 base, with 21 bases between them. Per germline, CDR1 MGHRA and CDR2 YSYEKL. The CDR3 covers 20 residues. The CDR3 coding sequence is TGCGCCAGCAGCCAAAAGTCATCCGGACAGATACTATCTGGGGCCAACGTCCTGACTTTC. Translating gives CASSQKSSGQILSGANVLTF.

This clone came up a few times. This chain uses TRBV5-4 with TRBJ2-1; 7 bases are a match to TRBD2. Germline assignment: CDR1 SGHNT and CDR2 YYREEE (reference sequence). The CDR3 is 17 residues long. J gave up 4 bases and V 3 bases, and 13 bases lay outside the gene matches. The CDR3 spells CASSSSSSSGLYNEQFF. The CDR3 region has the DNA TGTGCCAGCAGCTCGTCCTCTTCTAGCGGCCTTTACAATGAGCAGTTCTTC.

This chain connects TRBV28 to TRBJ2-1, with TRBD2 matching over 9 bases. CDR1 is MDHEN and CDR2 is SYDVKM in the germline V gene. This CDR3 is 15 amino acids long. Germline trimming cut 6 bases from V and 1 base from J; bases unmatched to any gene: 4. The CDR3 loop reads CASRMSGRSYNEQFF. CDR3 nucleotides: TGTGCCAGCAGAATGAGCGGGAGGTCCTACAATGAGCAGTTCTTC.

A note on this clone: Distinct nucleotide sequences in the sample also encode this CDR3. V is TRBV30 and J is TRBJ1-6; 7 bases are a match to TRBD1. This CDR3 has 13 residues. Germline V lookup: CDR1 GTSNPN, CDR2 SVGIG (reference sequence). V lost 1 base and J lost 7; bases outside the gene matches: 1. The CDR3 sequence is CAWSGRGNSPLHF. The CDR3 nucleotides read TGTGCCTGGAGTGGCAGGGGGAATTCACCCCTCCACTTT.

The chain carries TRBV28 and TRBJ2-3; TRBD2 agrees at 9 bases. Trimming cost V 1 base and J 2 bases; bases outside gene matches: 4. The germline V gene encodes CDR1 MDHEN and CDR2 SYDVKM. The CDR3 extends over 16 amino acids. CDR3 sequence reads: CASSLLGGGDTDTQYF. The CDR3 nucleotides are TGTGCCAGCAGTTTATTGGGCGGGGGGGACACAGATACGCAGTATTTT. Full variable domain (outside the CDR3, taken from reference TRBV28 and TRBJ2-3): DVKVTQSSRYLVKRTGEKVFLECVQDMDHENMFWYRQDPGLGLRLIYFSYDVKMKEKGDIPEGYSVSREKKERFSLILESASTNQTSMYLCASSLLGGGDTDTQYFGPGTRLTVL.

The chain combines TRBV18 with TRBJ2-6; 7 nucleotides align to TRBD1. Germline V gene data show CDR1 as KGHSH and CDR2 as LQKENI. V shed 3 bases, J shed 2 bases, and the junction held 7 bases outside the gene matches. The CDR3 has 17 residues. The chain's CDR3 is CASSPNTGVAGANVLTF. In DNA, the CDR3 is TGTGCCAGCTCACCTAATACAGGGGTGGCTGGGGCCAACGTCCTGACTTTC.

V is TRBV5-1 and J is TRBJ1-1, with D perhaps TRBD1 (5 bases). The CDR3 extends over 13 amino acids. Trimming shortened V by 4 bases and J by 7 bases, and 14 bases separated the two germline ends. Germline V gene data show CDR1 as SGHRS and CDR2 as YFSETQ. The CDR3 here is CASSPNRHNEAFF. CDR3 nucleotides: TGCGCCAGCAGCCCTAACAGGCATAATGAAGCTTTCTTT.

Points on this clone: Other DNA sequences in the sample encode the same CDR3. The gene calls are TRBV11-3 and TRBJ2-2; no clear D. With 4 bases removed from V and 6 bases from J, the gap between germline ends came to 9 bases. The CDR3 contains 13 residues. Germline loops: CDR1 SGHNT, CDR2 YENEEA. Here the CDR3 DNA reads TGTGCCAGCAGCTCTTATTCCGCCGGGGAGCTGTTTTTT. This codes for CASSSYSAGELFF.